The sequence of this T cell receptor beta chain was determined in a study of OX40 agonist ivuxolimab in advanced cancers. Study background: Melanoma, hepatocellular carcinoma, head and neck or renal cell cancer occurred in dose-escalation patients. Of mixed ages from about 23 to 90 and averaging roughly 64 years, the group was about 86% male. Three patients responded partially, comprising one with hepatocellular carcinoma and two with cutaneous melanoma.

There are a few counts of this clone. Peripheral blood came from all dose cohorts at three timepoints. CDR1 is MNHNS and CDR2 is SASEGT in the germline V gene. The V gene lost 6 bases and the J gene lost 1 base, with 10 bases spanning the gap. The CDR3 consists of 14 residues. The repertoire was sequenced with immunoSEQ multiplex PCR; TCRdb's copy has only in-frame clones and lacks some. Of under 50,000 clones listed, about 80% were seen once; the top ten hold approximately 7.3%. The sample here was CD4+ or CD8+ T cells sorted from blood, taken in a trial of the OX40 agonist ivuxolimab. This chain uses TRBV6-1 with TRBJ2-1; perhaps D is TRBD1 or TRBD2 (5 bases each). This clonotype was obtained from an adult with an advanced solid tumor such as melanoma, head and neck, liver or kidney cancer. This chain's CDR3 is CASRGDGSYNEQFF. The CDR3 DNA reads TGTGCCAGCAGGGGGGACGGTTCCTACAATGAGCAGTTCTTC.